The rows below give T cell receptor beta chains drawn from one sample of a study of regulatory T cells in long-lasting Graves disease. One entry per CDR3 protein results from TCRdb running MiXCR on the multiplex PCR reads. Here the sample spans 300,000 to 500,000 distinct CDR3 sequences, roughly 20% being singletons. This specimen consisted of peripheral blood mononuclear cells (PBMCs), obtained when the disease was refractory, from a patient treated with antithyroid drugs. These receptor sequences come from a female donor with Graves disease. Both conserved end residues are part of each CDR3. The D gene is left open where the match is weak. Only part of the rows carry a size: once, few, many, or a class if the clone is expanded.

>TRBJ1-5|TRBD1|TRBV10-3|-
TGTGCCATCAGCCCCTTTGGACAGGGCAGCAATCAGCCCCAGCATTTT
CAISPFGQGSNQPQHF
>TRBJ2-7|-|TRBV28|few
TGTGCCAGCACTCCAGGGGTGAGCGAGCAGTACTTC
CASTPGVSEQYF
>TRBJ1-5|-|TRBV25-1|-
TGTGCCAGCAGTGATTTCACAGATGATCAGCCCCAGCATTTT
CASSDFTDDQPQHF
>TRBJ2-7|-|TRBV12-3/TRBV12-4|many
TGTGCCAGCAGTTTAGAAATTTGGGGGACCGACGCCTACGAGCAGTACTTC
CASSLEIWGTDAYEQYF
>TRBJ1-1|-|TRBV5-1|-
TGCGCCAGCAGCTGGACCGGCGGGAACACTGAAGCTTTCTTT
CASSWTGGNTEAFF
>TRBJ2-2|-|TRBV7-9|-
TGTGCCAGCAGCTCCGTAGGCGGGTTGGCCGGGGAGCTGTTTTTT
CASSSVGGLAGELFF
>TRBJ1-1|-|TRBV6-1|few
TGTGCCAGCAGTCACTTAGTCATGAACACTGAAGCTTTCTTT
CASSHLVMNTEAFF
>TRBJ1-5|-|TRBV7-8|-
TGTGCCAGCAGCTTTCCGTCCCAGCCCCAGCATTTT
CASSFPSQPQHF
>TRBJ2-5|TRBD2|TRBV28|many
TGTGCCACAAACAAACGACTAGCGGGAGCAGAGACCCAGTACTTC
CATNKRLAGAETQYF
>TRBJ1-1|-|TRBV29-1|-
TGCAGCGCAGATACAGGGATCGGTGAAGCTTTCTTT
CSADTGIGEAFF
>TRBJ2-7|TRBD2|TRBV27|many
TGTGCCAGCAGTTTTGGTCGGGGGGGAGGCTACGAGCAGTACTTC
CASSFGRGGGYEQYF
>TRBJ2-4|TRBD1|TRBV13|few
TGTGCCAGCAGCTCGTTAAGACAGGGGGCGTCCAAAAACATTCAGTACTTC
CASSSLRQGASKNIQYF
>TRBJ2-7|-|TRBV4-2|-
TGTGCCAGCAGCTCGGACAGCCCAGCCTACGAGCAGTACTTC
CASSSDSPAYEQYF
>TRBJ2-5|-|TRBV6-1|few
TGTGCCAGCAAGGAGGAGGGTGAGACCCAGTACTTC
CASKEEGETQYF
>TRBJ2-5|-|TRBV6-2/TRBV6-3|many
TGTGCCAGCAGTTACTCGAATCCGGGTCGAGAGACCCAGTACTTC
CASSYSNPGRETQYF
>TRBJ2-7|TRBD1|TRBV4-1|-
TGCGCCAGCAGCCAAGTTGGGACAGTCTCCTACGAGCAGTACTTC
CASSQVGTVSYEQYF
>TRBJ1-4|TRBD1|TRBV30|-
TGTGCCTGGACCGGACAGGGGTGGGAAAAACTGTTTTTT
CAWTGQGWEKLFF
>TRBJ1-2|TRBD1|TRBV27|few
TGTGCCAGCAGACTTTTCGGACAGGGCGACTATGGCTACACCTTC
CASRLFGQGDYGYTF
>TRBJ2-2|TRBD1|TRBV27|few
TGTGCCAGCAGCAGGGGGCCCAGCACCGGGGAGCTGTTTTTT
CASSRGPSTGELFF
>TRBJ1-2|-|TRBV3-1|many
TGTGCCAGCAGCCAAGACAGGGGCTCCGGCTACACCTTC
CASSQDRGSGYTF
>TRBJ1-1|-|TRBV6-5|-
TGTGCCAGCAGTTACAGACAGCGGAACACTGAAGCTTTCTTT
CASSYRQRNTEAFF
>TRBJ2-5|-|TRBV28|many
TGTGCCAGCAGTTTAGCGAGTTCAGGGAGGGAGACCCAGTACTTC
CASSLASSGRETQYF
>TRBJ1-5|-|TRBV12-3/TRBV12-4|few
TGTGCCAGCAGCTCGTACAGTTCCAATCAGCCCCAGCATTTT
CASSSYSSNQPQHF
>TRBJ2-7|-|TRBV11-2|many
TGTGCCAGCAGCTTAGAGACAGCCTCCTACGAGCAGTACTTC
CASSLETASYEQYF
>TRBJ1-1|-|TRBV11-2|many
TGTGCCAGCAGCCGTTACAGGGTTAACACTGAAGCTTTCTTT
CASSRYRVNTEAFF
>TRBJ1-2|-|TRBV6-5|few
TGTGCCAGCAGTTACTCGAATTCGGGCGGCGACTATGGCTACACCTTC
CASSYSNSGGDYGYTF
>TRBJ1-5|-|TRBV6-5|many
TGTGCCAGCAGTTACTGGCAGCCTAATCAGCCCCAGCATTTT
CASSYWQPNQPQHF
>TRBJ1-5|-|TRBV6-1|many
TGTGCCAGCAGTGAATTCACAGATTATAGCAATCAGCCCCAGCATTTT
CASSEFTDYSNQPQHF
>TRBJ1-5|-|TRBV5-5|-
TGTGCCAGCAGCCAAGGGGGGCAGCCCAATCAGCCCCAGCATTTT
CASSQGGQPNQPQHF
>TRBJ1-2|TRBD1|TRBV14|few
TGTGCCAGCAGCCAAGTAGGGGGCCCTCTAGGAGGCTACACCTTC
CASSQVGGPLGGYTF
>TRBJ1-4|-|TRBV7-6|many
TGTGCCAGCAGCTTAGGTGGGATGCCAAATGAAAAACTGTTTTTT
CASSLGGMPNEKLFF
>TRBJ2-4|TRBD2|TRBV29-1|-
TGCAGCGCAGGGACTAGCGGAAACATTCAGTACTTC
CSAGTSGNIQYF
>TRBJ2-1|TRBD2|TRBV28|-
TGTGCCAGCAGTTCCCCGGGGGCTGGGACTAGCTCCTACAATGAGCAGTTCTTC
CASSSPGAGTSSYNEQFF
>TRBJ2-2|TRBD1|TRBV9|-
TGTGCCAGCAGCGTAGAACAGGGGGCGGTCGGGGAGCTGTTTTTT
CASSVEQGAVGELFF
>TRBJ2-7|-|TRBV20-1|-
TGCAGTGCCCCGCCAGGGGCAAGCTCCTACGAGCAGTACTTC
CSAPPGASSYEQYF
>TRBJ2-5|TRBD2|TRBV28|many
TGTGCCAGCAGTCTAGGACTAGCGGGGCCTCAAGAGACCCAGTACTTC
CASSLGLAGPQETQYF
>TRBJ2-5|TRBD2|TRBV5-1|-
TGCACCAGCAGCTTGGCTTCGGGAGGCGAGACCCAGTACTTC
CTSSLASGGETQYF
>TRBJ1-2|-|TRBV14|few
TGTGCCAGCAGCCCAGTTGGACGGGTAGAGGATGGCTACACCTTC
CASSPVGRVEDGYTF
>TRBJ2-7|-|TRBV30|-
TGTGCCTGGAGCACCCAGGCCGGGACTTTCTACGAGCAGTACTTC
CAWSTQAGTFYEQYF
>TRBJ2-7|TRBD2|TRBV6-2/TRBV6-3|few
TGTGCCAGCAGTTACCAAAGTCCCGGGACTAGCGGGAGGGCCGGACATTCCTACGAGCAGTACTTC
CASSYQSPGTSGRAGHSYEQYF
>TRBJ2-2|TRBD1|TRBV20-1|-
TGCAGTGCTAGTTGGGACAGAAACACCGGGGAGCTGTTTTTT
CSASWDRNTGELFF
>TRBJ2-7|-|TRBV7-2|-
TGTGCCAGCAGCTTAAGCGGGCCCCCTTACGAGCAGTACTTC
CASSLSGPPYEQYF
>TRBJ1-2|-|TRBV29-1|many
TGCAGCGTGCTGGTCCCAGCCTCCCAAAACTATGGCTACACCTTC
CSVLVPASQNYGYTF
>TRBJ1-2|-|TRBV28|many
TGTGCCAGCAGTTTAGGCAGGGTCGGTGGCTACACCTTC
CASSLGRVGGYTF
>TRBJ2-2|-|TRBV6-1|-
TGTGCCTCGGAGACTAGAGCTGGGGCCGGGGAGCTGTTTTTT
CASETRAGAGELFF
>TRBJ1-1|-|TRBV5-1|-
TGCGCCAGCAGCTGGAGAACAGGGAACACTGAAGCTTTCTTT
CASSWRTGNTEAFF
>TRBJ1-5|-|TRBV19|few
TGTGCCAGTAGTATAACAGGGAAAGGGAATCAGCCCCAGCATTTT
CASSITGKGNQPQHF
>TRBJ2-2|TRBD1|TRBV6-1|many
TGTGCCAGCAGTCGAATGACCGGGACAGGGGATCGGGAGCTGTTTTTT
CASSRMTGTGDRELFF
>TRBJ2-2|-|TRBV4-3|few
TGCGCCAGCAGCCGGGAGGAGAGGGGGGGGCTGTTTTTT
CASSREERGGLFF
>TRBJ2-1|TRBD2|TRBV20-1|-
TGCAGTGCTAATTCCGGACTAGCCGACAACAATGAGCAGTTCTTC
CSANSGLADNNEQFF
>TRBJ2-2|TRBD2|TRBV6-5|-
TGTGCCAGCAGTTACTCGGGGCTAGCGGGAGCTAACACCGGGGAGCTGTTTTTT
CASSYSGLAGANTGELFF
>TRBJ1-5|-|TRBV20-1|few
TGCAGTGCTATAAGCAGGACAAATCAGCCCCAGCATTTT
CSAISRTNQPQHF
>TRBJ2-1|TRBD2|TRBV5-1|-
TGCGCCAGCAGCTCGGCCGGGACTAGCGGACACAATGAGCAGTTCTTC
CASSSAGTSGHNEQFF
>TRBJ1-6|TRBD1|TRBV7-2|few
TGTGCCAGCAGCTTAGGGTGGGGACAGGGAACTTCACCCCTCCACTTT
CASSLGWGQGTSPLHF
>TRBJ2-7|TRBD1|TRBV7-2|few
TGTGCCAGCAGCCGGGGTACAGGGGACACCTACGAGCAGTACTTC
CASSRGTGDTYEQYF
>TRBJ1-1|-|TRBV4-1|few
TGCGCCAGCAGCCAGGCCGGGATCCGGCGGGTAGAGGCTTTCTTT
CASSQAGIRRVEAFF
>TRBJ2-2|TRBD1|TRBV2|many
TGTGCCAGCAATAACAGGGGCGACAACACCGGGGAGCTGTTTTTT
CASNNRGDNTGELFF